This T cell receptor (beta chain) was recorded in a study of cytomegalovirus exposure and HLA in healthy donors. Study context: The approximately 710 first-cohort repertoires and the 100 to 150 validation repertoires shared the same platform, a later analysis reported. General study results and limits: TCR clusters originating in the first cohort tended to co-occur in the 120 validation repertoires, according to a later analysis. It was reported that the classifier diagnosed cytomegalovirus status with high specificity and sensitivity in both the original and validation cohorts.

The donors belonged to the 120-subject validation cohort, separate from the roughly 670-subject first cohort. TCRdb's copy holds only in-frame clones and misses some; the assay was immunoSEQ multiplex PCR. The table has about 160,000 clones, roughly 80% seen once; the top ten hold approximately 2.4%. Worth noting for this clone: Its antigen is as yet unknown.

The sequence was obtained from a man younger than 45 in good health and CMV-seropositive. Sequencing used PBMCs.

The CDR3: CASSLPGEGSYEQYF. As DNA, the CDR3 is TGTGCCAGCAGCTTGCCGGGGGAAGGCTCCTACGAGCAGTACTTC. The chain carries TRBV5-6 and TRBJ2-7, with D possibly matching TRBD2 (6 bases). The CDR3 contains 15 residues. In germline, CDR1 is SGHDT, CDR2 YYEEEE. Between the trimmed V and J ends, which lost 1 base and 0 bases, there was a span of 11 bases.